This T cell receptor (beta chain) was obtained from a study of tumor and adjacent non-tumor tissue in lung cancer. Notes on the study in general: Higher tumor TCR diversity was associated with shorter survival. Normal lung showed higher cumulative top 100 clone frequency than tumor.

RNA was extracted from bulk tissue without any cell sorting. The CDR3 spans 15 residues. The germline V and J ends were trimmed by 3 bases and 0 bases, with 14 bases remaining between them. The V gene's germline CDR1 is DFQATT and CDR2 SNEGSKA (reference sequence). The library came from three nested PCR rounds adapted from ARM-PCR protocols. TCRdb used MiXCR to reprocess the multiplex PCR reads, holding one entry per CDR3 protein. The table lists under 250,000 distinct CDR3 sequences, about two thirds of them singletons. Regarding this clonotype: The antigen remains unidentified.

The V call is TRBV20-1, the J call TRBJ1-2; D may be TRBD1 (5 bases). The sequence was collected from a man aged 55 to 69 with non-small cell lung cancer. Sample: lung tumor tissue. For the CDR3, the DNA is TGCAGTGCTAGTGGGGCCGGGACGACTAACTATGGCTACACCTTC. Translated: CSASGAGTTNYGYTF.